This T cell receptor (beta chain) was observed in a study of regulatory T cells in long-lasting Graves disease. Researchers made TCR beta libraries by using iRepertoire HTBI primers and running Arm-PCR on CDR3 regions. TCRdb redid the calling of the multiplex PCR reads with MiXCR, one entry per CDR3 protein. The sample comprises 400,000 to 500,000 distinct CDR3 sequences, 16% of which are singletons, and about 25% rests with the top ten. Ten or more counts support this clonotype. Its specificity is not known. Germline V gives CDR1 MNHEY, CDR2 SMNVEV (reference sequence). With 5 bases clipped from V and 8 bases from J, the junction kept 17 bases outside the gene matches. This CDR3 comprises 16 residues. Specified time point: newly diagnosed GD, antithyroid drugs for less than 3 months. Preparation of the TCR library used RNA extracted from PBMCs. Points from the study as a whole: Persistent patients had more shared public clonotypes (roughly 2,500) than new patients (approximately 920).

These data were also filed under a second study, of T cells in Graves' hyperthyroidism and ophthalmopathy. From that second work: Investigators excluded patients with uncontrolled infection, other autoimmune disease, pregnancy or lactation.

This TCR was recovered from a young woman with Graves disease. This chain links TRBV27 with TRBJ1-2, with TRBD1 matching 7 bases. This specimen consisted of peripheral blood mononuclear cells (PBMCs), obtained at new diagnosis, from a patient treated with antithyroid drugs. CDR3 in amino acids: CASSLHSRQGGNGYTF. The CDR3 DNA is TGTGCCAGCAGTCTCCACTCTCGACAGGGTGGGAACGGCTACACCTTC.